The present TCR beta chain was sequenced within a study of blood T cell repertoires in COVID-19. Authors' methods: Reference gene primer amplification yielded estimated nucleated cell counts. The repertoire was sequenced with immunoSEQ multiplex PCR; TCRdb's copy has only in-frame clones and lacks some. The DNA was the basis for D and trimming; V, J and clone size are from that table. The sample has under 200,000 clones; over 65% are singletons. Germline loops: CDR1 LNHDA, CDR2 SQIVND (reference sequence). CDR3 length: 17 amino acids. Unmatched junction bases numbered 7, after V lost 0 bases and J lost 7 bases.

The sample comprised peripheral blood. This chain connects TRBV19 to TRBJ2-1, with 12 nucleotides matching TRBD1. This TCR came from a woman older than 75 with acute or convalescent COVID-19. The chain's CDR3 is CASSIETGTGGLNEQFF. DNA for the CDR3: TGTGCCAGTAGTATAGAAACCGGGACAGGGGGCCTAAATGAGCAGTTCTTC. The full variable domain, with the rest looked up from reference TRBV19 and TRBJ2-1, is DGGITQSPKYLFRKEGQNVTLSCEQNLNHDAMYWYRQDPGQGLRLIYYSQIVNDFQKGDIAEGYSVSREKKESFPLTVTSAQKNPTAFYLCASSIETGTGGLNEQFFGPGTRLTVL.